This paragraph reports one T cell receptor (beta chain). Clones were read by immunoSEQ multiplex PCR, and TCRdb kept only the in-frame ones, dropping some. The sample holds around 2,100,000 clones; approximately 95% are singletons and the top ten take around 1.2%. Naive CD8 cells comprised CD45RO-negative, CCR7-positively selected cells, excluding terminally differentiated effector memory CD45RA+ cells. This sample stems from a study of shared clonotypes between healthy human individuals. The material sequenced was naive CD8+ T cells sorted from blood. This receptor was identified in a young man in good health.

The CDR3 DNA reads TGTGCCAGCAGTTATTGGGGGGATGGGAACACTGAAGCTTTCTTT. Its translation is CASSYWGDGNTEAFF. The chain combines TRBV6-5 with TRBJ1-1; maybe TRBD1 (5 bases). The CDR3 sequence is 15 residues long. Trimming removed 3 bases from V and 1 base from J, with 12 bases in between. Germline CDR1 reads MNHEY; CDR2 reads SVGAGI.